The present TCR beta chain was sequenced within a study of T cell repertoires in cytomegalovirus infection. In the study overall: Used in the study were CMV epitopes, some recently identified and HLA-C-restricted, others well-studied and HLA-B-restricted. From public TCR beta signatures came an indication of both CMV infection and matching HLA type. Overall study results and limits: Identification of carriers of CMV plus the relevant HLA was performed using cumulative public TCR beta family frequency.

About this clonotype: What it binds is not known.

Germline values: CDR1 MNHEY, CDR2 SMNVEV (reference sequence). The CDR3 loop spans 16 amino acids. V shed 2 bases and J 5 bases; nucleotides not matched to a gene: 5. TCRdb processed the reads anew with MiXCR; each CDR3 protein has one entry. The repertoire includes about 770,000 distinct CDR3 sequences, roughly 28% of them detected once, and roughly 13% sits in the top ten. The source material was cultured CD8+ T cells from PBMCs, sampled from culture after CMV antigen stimulation. The chain recombines TRBV27 with TRBJ2-1; 11 nucleotides match TRBD1. The sequence was collected from a human donor in good health (CMV status not recorded). Some clones in this sample may be carry-over from other donors' samples. The DNA for the CDR3 is TGTGCCAGCAGTTTACTCGGGACAGGGGGTAACAATGAGCAGTTCTTC. Protein sequence: CASSLLGTGGNNEQFF.